This T cell receptor (beta chain) came from a study of low-dose radiotherapy and immunotherapy resistance in tumors. As for time point: after trial treatment. Treatment indicated: LDRT plus nivolumab, ipilimumab, low-dose cyclophosphamide and aspirin (RACIN trial). The donors' treatment consisted of nivolumab, ipilimumab, aspirin, low-dose cyclophosphamide and low-dose radiotherapy. Eligible patients had advanced solid tumors lacking tumor-infiltrating lymphocytes. At least ten counts were recorded for this clonotype. Germline loops: CDR1 SGHRS, CDR2 YFSETQ. This CDR3 comprises 14 residues. Trimming cost V 3 bases and J 7 bases, with 17 bases left between them. cDNA synthesis used a TRAV/TRBV-specific primer set for both chains. Over roughly 19 PCR cycles, TCRs were amplified from a constant-region primer and V-primer adapter. Researchers amplified the isolated mRNA using in vitro transcription. TCRdb fed the reads into MiXCR, producing one record per CDR3 protein. The sample lists around 100,000 distinct CDR3 sequences; around 20% were seen once.

The input for sequencing was PBMCs, taken after low-dose radiotherapy plus immunotherapy. This chain links TRBV5-1 with TRBJ2-7, with D perhaps being TRBD1 or TRBD2 (5 bases each). The receptor's source is a female donor with ovarian cancer. The CDR3: CASSYRDLGLEQYF. CDR3 bases: TGCGCCAGCAGCTACCGGGACCTTGGGCTTGAGCAGTACTTC.